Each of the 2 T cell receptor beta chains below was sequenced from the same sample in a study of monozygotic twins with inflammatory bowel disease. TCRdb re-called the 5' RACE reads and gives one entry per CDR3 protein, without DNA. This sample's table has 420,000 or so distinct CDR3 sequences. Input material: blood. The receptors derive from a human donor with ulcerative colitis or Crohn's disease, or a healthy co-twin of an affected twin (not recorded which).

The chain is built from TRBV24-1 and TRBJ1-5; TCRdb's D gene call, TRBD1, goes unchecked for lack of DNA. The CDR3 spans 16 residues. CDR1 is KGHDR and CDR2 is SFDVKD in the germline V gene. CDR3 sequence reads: CATSDPRTNSNQPQHF.

The CDR3 sequence is CASKSNSDNSPLHF. This chain connects TRBV6-6 to TRBJ1-6. Germline V lookup: CDR1 MNHNY, CDR2 SVGAGI (reference sequence). This CDR3 has 14 residues.